The 12 T cell receptor beta chains reported below all come from one sample, sequenced in a study of siplizumab effects on memory and regulatory T cells. Data came from immunoSEQ multiplex PCR; TCRdb stores just in-frame clones and leaves some out. The table includes 100,000 or so clones, around 90% detected once. The sequenced sample was CD4+ T cells sorted from blood. The receptors stem from a human donor in good health. Some clones in this sample may be carry-over from other donors' samples.

This rearrangement joins TRBV13 to TRBJ2-7; D unclear. Germline CDR1 and CDR2: PRHDT and FYEKMQ (reference sequence). The CDR3 extends over 13 amino acids. Trimming took 5 bases from V and 3 from J, leaving 11 bases between them. The chain's CDR3 is CASSLTSDYEQYF. DNA for the CDR3: TGTGCCAGCAGCCTTACAAGCGACTACGAGCAGTACTTC.

J is TRBJ2-1 and V is TRBV10-3; TRBD1 agrees at 8 bases. This CDR3 spans 15 amino acids. Germline V gives CDR1 ENHRY, CDR2 SYGVKD. Trimming took 6 bases from V and 6 from J; bases not matched to a gene: 10. The CDR3 DNA reads TGTGCCATCAGGGGACAGGAATCAGCGTTCAATGAGCAGTTCTTC. Translated: CAIRGQESAFNEQFF.

The chain joins TRBV7-9 to TRBJ1-1; tentatively, D is TRBD1 (6 bases). The germline V gene has CDR1 SEHNR and CDR2 FQNEAQ (reference sequence). V shed 2 bases and J shed 1 base, with 14 bases lying between them. This CDR3 has 16 residues. CDR3 in DNA: TGTGCCAGCAGCTTATATTGGGGGCAGGGGAACACTGAAGCTTTCTTT. Translating gives CASSLYWGQGNTEAFF.

The chain is built from TRBV19 and TRBJ2-2; D gene uncertain. The CDR3 spans 14 residues. With 9 bases removed from V and 6 bases from J, the gap between germline ends came to 17 bases. Germline values: CDR1 LNHDA, CDR2 SQIVND (reference sequence). The CDR3 loop reads CASTPYLVSGELFF. Here the CDR3 DNA reads TGTGCCAGCACCCCTTATCTAGTTTCCGGGGAGCTGTTTTTT.

The CDR3 bases are TGTGCCAGCAGCGCAGGGACTAGCGTGCAAGAGACCCAGTACTTC. Protein: CASSAGTSVQETQYF. The chain recombines TRBV2 with TRBJ2-5; 10 positions agree with TRBD2. The CDR3 runs to 15 residues. Germline V gene lookup returns CDR1 SNHLY and CDR2 FYNNEI. Trimming cost V 6 bases and J 2 bases; bases outside gene matches: 6.

The chain is built from TRBV6-1 and TRBJ1-2, with D unresolved. CDR1 and CDR2 (germline): MNHNS, SASEGT. V was cut by 2 bases and J by 8 bases, with 15 bases left in between. The CDR3 length is 14 residues. The CDR3 reads CASSEPLSGGGYTF. DNA for the CDR3: TGTGCCAGCAGTGAACCGTTGTCAGGCGGAGGCTACACCTTC.

On this clone itself: The germline gene is not matched at one end of the junction; a read error may be the cause. The gene calls are TRBV6-1 and TRBJ1-4; D not certain. The length of the CDR3 is 13 residues. Germline CDR1 reads MNHNS; CDR2 reads SASEGT. CDR3 sequence: CTSTRSTNEKLFF. The CDR3 DNA reads TGTACCAGCACGCGGTCAACTAATGAAAAACTGTTTTTT.

The chain recombines TRBV7-3 with TRBJ2-6; D not resolved. CDR1 and CDR2 from the germline V gene are SGHTA and FQGTGA. The V gene lost 5 bases and the J gene lost 0 bases, with 11 bases spanning the gap. The CDR3 is 16 residues long. The CDR3 DNA sequence: TGTGCCAGCAGCGATCCCAAGACCTCTGGGGCCAACGTCCTGACTTTC. This translates into CASSDPKTSGANVLTF.

V usage is TRBV5-5 and J usage is TRBJ2-3; 9 nucleotides agree with TRBD2. Germline assignment: CDR1 SGHKS and CDR2 YYEKEE (reference sequence). The CDR3 extends over 16 amino acids. Trimming cost V 2 bases and J 0 bases; bases outside gene matches: 4. The CDR3 loop reads CASSFSSGVSTDTQYF. CDR3 in DNA: TGTGCCAGCAGCTTTTCTAGCGGGGTTAGCACAGATACGCAGTATTTT.

This clone was picked up a small number of times. This chain connects TRBV10-2 to TRBJ1-1; D is unresolved. Germline V lookup: CDR1 WSHSY, CDR2 SAAADI. The CDR3 totals 9 residues. V shed 2 bases and J shed 9 bases, with 1 base lying between them. The CDR3 nucleotides read TGCGCCAGCAGTGAGAAAGCTTTCTTT. This translates into CASSEKAFF.

The chain joins TRBV5-5 to TRBJ2-1; D is uncertain. This CDR3 region has 14 residues. The germline V gene encodes CDR1 SGHKS and CDR2 YYEKEE (reference sequence). The germline V and J ends were trimmed by 0 bases and 7 bases, with 11 bases remaining between them. For the CDR3, the DNA is TGTGCCAGCAGCTTGGTAGGCCCCGGAAATGAGCAGTTCTTC. Translation gives CASSLVGPGNEQFF.

This clone was counted once. V is TRBV29-1 and J is TRBJ1-2; D perhaps matches TRBD1 (6 bases). Germline CDR1 is SQVTM and CDR2 is ANQGSEA. The germline V and J ends were trimmed by 2 bases and 6 bases, with 13 bases remaining between them. The CDR3 runs 13 residues. CDR3 amino acids: CSVEPDRLNGYTF. The DNA of the CDR3 is TGCAGCGTTGAACCGGACAGATTGAATGGCTACACCTTC. Supplemented by reference TRBV29-1 and TRBJ1-2, the full variable domain reads SAVISQKPSRDICQRGTSLTIQCQVDSQVTMMFWYRQQPGQSLTLIATANQGSEATYESGFVIDKFPISRPNLTFSTLTVSNMSPEDSSIYLCSVEPDRLNGYTFGSGTRLTVV.